This T cell receptor beta chain was identified during a study of vaccination and CD4 T cells after COVID-19. Findings and limits, study-wide: Reactive clone data from convalescent patients indicated a median of 86.3% appearing only post-vaccination.

CDR3 length equals 15 residues. Germline CDR1 is MNHNS and CDR2 is SASEGT. With 6 bases removed from V and 0 bases from J, the gap between germline ends came to 15 bases. A remark on this clonotype: The antigen remains unidentified.

Cultured CD4+ T cell DNA was sequenced using the Oncomine TCR Beta short-read assay. TCRdb processed the PCR reads anew with MiXCR; each CDR3 protein has one entry. Among just under 20,000 distinct CDR3 sequences listed, about 51% were seen once. The treatment: roughly 11-day PBMC culture with coronavirus spike peptide pools or control peptides (ViraFEST assay). Negative selection purified CD4+ T cells after approximately nine days of culture. This clonotype was sampled from a human donor who had recovered from COVID-19. This sequence joins TRBV6-1 and TRBJ2-7, with a possible D match to TRBD2 (6 bases). The sequenced sample was CD4+ T cells from blood, cultured in vitro. CDR3 sequence reads: CASSRGRPSSYEQYF. Here the CDR3 DNA reads TGTGCCAGCAGCCGAGGGAGGCCGTCCTCCTACGAGCAGTACTTC.